This entry lists 18 T cell receptor beta chains sequenced from one sample in a study of vaccination effects on CD4 cells after COVID-19 (dated by TCRdb to the early 2020s). In the ViraFEST assay, PBMC were stimulated with viral peptide pools, and antigen-specific CD4+ T cell clonotypes were then identified by expansion using TCR sequencing. After 10 to 11 days of culture, CD4+ T cells were isolated with the EasySep CD4+ T cell isolation kit. Each participant received two doses of an mRNA SARS-CoV-2 vaccine, either BNT162b2 or mRNA-1273. The library was made by the immunoSEQ multiplex PCR assay. Held by TCRdb, this immuneACCESS table contains in-frame sequences only and omits some clones. Under half of the omission traces to an unresolved V gene where checked; the cause of the rest is unknown. This sample has around 81,000 clones in its table, and under 85% of those were observed once. The top ten clonotypes cover more than 0.85% of the sample.

The antigens of these receptors remain unknown. This specimen consisted of CD4+ T cells from PBMCs cultured with HCoV-OC43 spike peptides, obtained after COVID-19 vaccination. Reading the label with the study, this specimen's cell subset or site is: HCoV-OC43 spike overlapping peptide pool stimulation. The receptors derive from a human donor who received a COVID-19 vaccine.

The chain couples TRBV24-1 to TRBJ1-2; D possibly corresponds to TRBD1 (6 bases). The CDR3 covers 13 residues. Per the germline V gene, CDR1 is KGHDR and CDR2 is SFDVKD. With 4 bases removed from V and 5 bases from J, the gap between germline ends came to 10 bases. The CDR3 spells CATSESGEYGYTF. In DNA form, the CDR3 reads TGTGCCACCAGTGAATCAGGGGAATATGGCTACACCTTC.

This clone was picked up a small number of times. The V call is TRBV2, the J call TRBJ1-2, with 10 positions matching TRBD1. From germline, CDR1 is SNHLY and CDR2 FYNNEI. The CDR3 is made up of 16 amino acids. J gave up 3 bases and V 6 bases, and 10 bases lay outside the gene matches. This CDR3 is CASSPDRGREDYGYTF. As DNA, the CDR3 is TGTGCCAGCAGCCCCGACAGGGGGCGCGAAGACTATGGCTACACCTTC. Looking up the rest from reference TRBV2 and TRBJ1-2 gives the full variable domain: EPEVTQTPSHQVTQMGQEVILRCVPISNHLYFYWYRQILGQKVEFLVSFYNNEISEKSEIFDDQFSVERPDGSNFTLKIRSTKLEDSAMYFCASSPDRGREDYGYTFGSGTRLTVV.

The V gene is TRBV7-2, the J gene TRBJ1-2; D is unresolved. CDR3 length: 13 residues. CDR1 and CDR2 (germline): SGHTA, FQGNSA. Trimming shortened V by 1 base and J by 8 bases, and 11 bases separated the two germline ends. CDR3 sequence (DNA): TGTGCCAGCAGCTTAGTTGTTGAAGGGGGCTACACCTTC. Protein: CASSLVVEGGYTF.

This chain joins TRBV6-2 or TRBV6-3 and TRBJ2-1, with 8 bases that match TRBD1. The CDR3 sequence is 12 residues long. V trimming: 5 bases; J trimming: 14 bases; junction bases outside the gene matches: 8. The germline gives CDR1 MNHEY, CDR2 SVGEGT. CDR3 sequence: CASSAPTGAKFF. The DNA of the CDR3 is TGTGCCAGCAGTGCCCCGACAGGGGCGAAGTTCTTC.

The rearrangement joins TRBV9 to TRBJ1-2, with D unresolved. The V and J ends lost 5 bases and 3 bases respectively, with 17 bases between them. The CDR3 spans 15 residues. Germline CDR1 reads SGDLS; CDR2 reads YYNGEE. The CDR3 DNA reads TGTGCCAGCAGTAAAGATTCCTGGACGGACTATGGCTACACCTTC. Translated: CASSKDSWTDYGYTF.

This clone came up once. V is TRBV5-5 and J is TRBJ1-1; 7 nucleotides match TRBD1. The CDR3 has 15 amino acids. Per the germline V gene, CDR1 is SGHKS and CDR2 is YYEKEE (reference sequence). The ends lost 0 bases at V and 0 bases at J; junction bases unmatched: 2. In DNA form, the CDR3 reads TGTGCCAGCAGCTTGGGCGGGACAGTGAACACTGAAGCTTTCTTT. Protein: CASSLGGTVNTEAFF. The full variable domain, with the rest looked up from reference TRBV5-5 and TRBJ1-1, is DAGVTQSPTHLIKTRGQQVTLRCSPISGHKSVSWYQQVLGQGPQFIFQYYEKEERGRGNFPDRFSARQFPNYSSELNVNALLLGDSALYLCASSLGGTVNTEAFFGQGTRLTVV.

The rearrangement uses TRBV2 and TRBJ2-2; TRBD2 matches at 9 bases. The V gene end was trimmed by 5 bases and the J gene end by 4 bases; junction bases not matched to a gene: 5. Looked up from germline, CDR1 is SNHLY and CDR2 is FYNNEI. The CDR3 covers 15 residues. CDR3 DNA sequence: TGTGCCAGCAGTCGGACTAGCGCTATCACCGGGGAGCTGTTTTTT. Translation gives CASSRTSAITGELFF.

This clone was observed a handful of times. The CDR3 here is CASSWTNTEAFF. CDR3 in DNA: TGTGCCAGCAGCTGGACGAACACTGAAGCTTTCTTT. The V call is TRBV11-2, the J call TRBJ1-1; D gene ambiguous. The CDR3 is made up of 12 amino acids. Between the trimmed V and J ends, which lost 4 bases and 1 base, there was a span of 4 bases. Germline V lookup: CDR1 SGHAT, CDR2 FQNNGV.

The J gene is TRBJ2-5, the V gene TRBV9; D is perhaps TRBD1 or TRBD2 (6 bases each). Germline CDR1 SGDLS, CDR2 YYNGEE. This CDR3 has 14 residues. Between the trimmed V and J ends, which lost 0 bases and 5 bases, there was a span of 11 bases. In DNA, the CDR3 is TGTGCCAGCAGCGTAGAAGGGGGGCAGGAGACCCAGTACTTC. It codes for CASSVEGGQETQYF. Full variable domain (outside the CDR3, taken from reference TRBV9 and TRBJ2-5): DSGVTQTPKHLITATGQRVTLRCSPRSGDLSVYWYQQSLDQGLQFLIQYYNGEERAKGNILERFSAQQFPDLHSELNLSSLELGDSALYFCASSVEGGQETQYFGPGTRLLVL.

The rearrangement joins TRBV11-3 to TRBJ2-3, with D uncertain. With 0 bases removed from V and 5 bases from J, the gap between germline ends came to 9 bases. This CDR3 is 14 amino acids long. Germline assignment: CDR1 SGHNT and CDR2 YENEEA. This chain's CDR3 is CASSLDSTGDTQYF. The CDR3 coding sequence is TGTGCCAGCAGCTTAGATTCTACCGGAGATACGCAGTATTTT.

This clone was counted between two and nine times. The rearrangement links TRBV28 to TRBJ1-1, with 7 bases identical to TRBD1. The CDR3 sequence is 15 residues long. Unmatched junction bases numbered 6, after V lost 1 base and J lost 4 bases. Looked up from germline, CDR1 is MDHEN and CDR2 is SYDVKM. CDR3 loop: CASSLLQGFSTEAFF. In DNA form, the CDR3 reads TGTGCCAGCAGTTTATTACAGGGGTTCAGCACTGAAGCTTTCTTT. Full variable domain (missing parts from reference TRBV28 and TRBJ1-1): DVKVTQSSRYLVKRTGEKVFLECVQDMDHENMFWYRQDPGLGLRLIYFSYDVKMKEKGDIPEGYSVSREKKERFSLILESASTNQTSMYLCASSLLQGFSTEAFFGQGTRLTVV.

The chain joins TRBV7-9 to TRBJ2-1; D remains ambiguous. This CDR3 is 13 amino acids long. Germline V gene data show CDR1 as SEHNR and CDR2 as FQNEAQ (reference sequence). With 7 bases removed from V and 5 bases from J, the gap between germline ends came to 12 bases. This CDR3 reads CASIRRADNEQFF. The DNA for the CDR3 is TGTGCCAGCATCCGACGGGCTGACAATGAGCAGTTCTTC.

The chain carries TRBV5-8 and TRBJ1-1, with a weak D call TRBD1 (5 bases). V lost 7 bases, J lost 0 bases, and 31 bases lay in between. The CDR3 loop spans 20 amino acids. The germline gives CDR1 SGHTS, CDR2 YDEGEE. The CDR3 sequence: CASPSSLGRGLNGMNTEAFF. In DNA, the CDR3 is TGTGCCAGCCCCAGCTCCCTGGGGAGGGGCCTAAATGGTATGAACACTGAAGCTTTCTTT.

This clone was seen only a few times. The chain carries TRBV5-1 and TRBJ1-6, with a tentative D call TRBD1 (5 bases). The CDR3 totals 15 residues. Germline CDR1 and CDR2: SGHRS and YFSETQ. Deletions cut 7 bases from V and 0 bases from J, with 11 bases between. The CDR3 bases are TGCGCCAGCGGGGTTGACAGCTCCTATAATTCACCCCTCCACTTT. The encoded protein is CASGVDSSYNSPLHF.

This chain connects TRBV6-6 to TRBJ2-1; a weak D match, TRBD1 (6 bases). The CDR3 contains 14 residues. The V end lost 6 bases, the J end lost 0 bases, and 9 bases lay between the germline ends. Germline CDR1 is MNHNY and CDR2 is SVGAGI (reference sequence). As DNA, the CDR3 is TGTGCCAGCAGAAACAGGGACTCCTACAATGAGCAGTTCTTC. Translation: CASRNRDSYNEQFF.

The chain carries TRBV9 and TRBJ1-1; 8 bases are shared with TRBD1. The germline V gene has CDR1 SGDLS and CDR2 YYNGEE. The CDR3 consists of 15 residues. The V gene end was trimmed by 0 bases and the J gene end by 3 bases; junction bases not matched to a gene: 4. The CDR3 protein is CASSVAQGADTEAFF. The CDR3 DNA reads as TGTGCCAGCAGCGTAGCGCAGGGGGCAGACACTGAAGCTTTCTTT.

This chain connects TRBV19 to TRBJ2-1, with 7 bases fitting TRBD2. Looked up from germline, CDR1 is LNHDA and CDR2 is SQIVND (reference sequence). The CDR3 consists of 11 residues. Unmatched junction bases numbered 5, after V lost 10 bases and J lost 8 bases. The CDR3 DNA sequence: TGTGCCACCGCGGGGAGGGATGAGCAGTTCTTC. It yields the protein CATAGRDEQFF.

This chain uses TRBV14 with TRBJ2-5; D is uncertain. Between the trimmed V and J ends, which lost 5 bases and 5 bases, there was a span of 12 bases. The CDR3 sequence is 13 residues long. Germline loops: CDR1 SGHDN, CDR2 FVKESK. The chain's CDR3 is CASSNDGAETQYF. CDR3 sequence (DNA): TGTGCCAGCAGCAATGACGGAGCGGAGACCCAGTACTTC.